This section outlines one T cell receptor beta chain sequence together with its context. The data are from a study of blood T cell repertoires in COVID-19. Study as a whole: The United States, Italy and Spain provided the acute and convalescent COVID-19 samples.

This CDR3 has 12 residues. J lost 7 bases, V lost 7 bases, and 4 bases had no gene match. Germline CDR1 reads SGHTA; CDR2 reads FQGNSA. The repertoire was sequenced with immunoSEQ multiplex PCR; TCRdb's copy has only in-frame clones and lacks some. The sample includes about 120,000 clones, 82% seen only once; the top ten take 12%. The genes are TRBV7-2 and TRBJ2-1, with TRBD2 identical over 7 bases. This receptor was taken from a human donor in a cohort sampled during active COVID-19. Specimen: peripheral blood. The CDR3 sequence: CASKVGGNEQFF. The DNA of the CDR3 is TGTGCCAGCAAGGTCGGGGGGAATGAGCAGTTCTTC.